This record looks at one T cell receptor beta chain sequence and its context. Antigen: not known. This entry is derived from a study of PD-L1 blockade in urothelial cancer. On the study more broadly: Analyses were performed on blood at 3 weeks after treatment start (the second dose) and at 6 weeks. Blood-derived samples held a median around 140,000 T cells. Study-wide results and limits: At 3 weeks on treatment, tumor-associated clones expanded more with durable benefit.

Trimming took off 2 bases at V and 5 bases at J, with 11 bases between the two ends. The CDR3 is 14 residues long. The germline V gene encodes CDR1 MNHEY and CDR2 SVGAGI. The table came from immunoSEQ multiplex PCR; TCRdb's copy has only in-frame clones and leaves some out. This sample has about 21,000 clones, with around 90% found just once. J is TRBJ2-3 and V is TRBV6-5; possible D gene TRBD2, 6 bases. The material sequenced was PBMCs, taken around atezolizumab (anti-PD-L1) treatment. The sequence was obtained from a woman in her fifties or sixties with urothelial cancer. CDR3 sequence: CASSYDGSRDTQYF. Written as DNA, the CDR3 is TGTGCCAGCAGTTACGACGGGAGTAGAGATACGCAGTATTTT.